This TCR beta chain is from a study of cytomegalovirus exposure and HLA in healthy donors (dated by TCRdb to about 2017). A note on the overall study: According to an earlier analysis of 587 of the donors, some 170 million T cells yielded 117 million unique TCR beta sequences and 276 Gb of sequence data. Approximately 330 gigabases of sequencing data and 91 million or so unique TCR sequences made up an early release that covered several hundred HLA-typed donors. Among the roughly 400 genotyped donors, roughly 80% belonged to the genetic ancestry cluster associated with self-reported Caucasian donors. The study aimed to test whether signatures of past pathogen exposure could be identified by cataloging public T cell receptors. The study profiled the T cell repertoires of hundreds of subjects by immunosequencing and related them to cytomegalovirus serostatus. Besides the first cohort of approximately 710 subjects, a separate validation cohort made up of some 110 different subjects was used. The study combined high-throughput TCR immunosequencing, statistical association of individual TCRs with disease status, and machine learning to predict cytomegalovirus infection status. To study patterns of TCR occurrence, a later analysis re-analyzed previously published TCR beta repertoires from 666 donors and added high-resolution HLA genotyping. Rather than drawing on any new phenotypic data, the later analysis identified candidate immune exposures from TCR beta sequences and the way those sequences occurred across donors. An earlier analysis of 500 to 750 of the donors applied high-throughput TCR beta sequencing to assess whether each TCR beta V gene segment acted as functional or pseudogenic. Donor age, sex, ethnicity and CMV serostatus were collected together with the repertoire data. A later genetic analysis took genome-wide SNP genotypes for about three fifths of the 666 donors and used that subset as a discovery cohort. Every repertoire in the discovery cohort had been generated on one and the same sequencing platform. HLA typing included class I and class II loci at four-digit resolution. Typing coverage differed by locus: A, B, C, DRB1 and DQB1 were typed in about 620-630 donors, DQA1 in approximately 520, DPA1 in around 600, and DPB1 in just under 490. Because of strong linkage in the cohort, 4 to 6 DR-DQ haplotypes were treated as single units for association and clustering. Among under 450 genotyped donors of the cohort, an average of approximately 230,000 unique TCR beta nucleotide sequences were sequenced per donor, around 20% of them non-productive. General findings and caveats noted by the study authors: The authors suggested that the approach could potentially be extended to other disease states and immunological phenotypes. According to a later analysis, most CMV-associated TCR beta chains appeared to be HLA-restricted, and the HLA associations seemed to be driven largely by CMV exposure. For the cohort, immune exposure information was limited to CMV serostatus. Only TCR beta chains were sequenced in this cohort, and the absence of alpha or paired-chain data limited detectable features. The presence/absence analyses assumed that sequencing depth was roughly uniform across donors, and that assumption may not be true. A further reported finding was that TCR beta sequences accurately predicted the HLA-A and HLA-B alleles for most subjects in the first cohort. Correlated functional status among segregating V segments might be attributable to linkage disequilibrium, but an unknown experimental factor could not be ruled out. The 87-base-pair reads could not distinguish some IMGT-functional V segments, including TRBV6-2 and TRBV6-3, so those segments were excluded. HLA typing was unavailable for some donors at each locus, so association tests used only the typed subset. Compared with the roughly 600-donor mean, donors in an Asian-associated ancestry cluster had fewer N-insertions in productive TCRs, according to a later genetic analysis. Strong co-occurrence of HLA alleles, especially DR and DQ, made assigning TCR associations to individual alleles difficult. Most TCR sequences were observed very rarely across donors, whereas some public TCRs were present in many individuals. Because counts were too low, more than 15 rarely observed V segments, including chromosome 9 orphons, were left out of the earlier analysis of over 550 of the donors. In a later analysis, the rate of TCR association differed among HLA loci, with DRB1 alleles having the most associated TCRs and HLA-C alleles having the fewest. At a false discovery rate of 0.05, a later analysis linked 16,000 or so TCR beta sequences to specific HLA alleles. A later genetic analysis associated a missense DCLRE1C variant with V-gene and J-gene trimming of TCR beta chains, and an independent cohort replicated the association. According to a later analysis, parvovirus B19, influenza, CMV and Epstein-Barr virus appeared linked to several top co-occurrence clusters. The study gave a list of about 150 TCR beta chains associated with cytomegalovirus. A cluster of highly shared sequence variants was judged likely to represent a technical artifact of the sequencing pipeline. In an earlier analysis of roughly 560 of the donors, most TCR beta V segments were observed in productive rearrangements about 87% or about 30% of the time, broadly matching IMGT annotations. In both the original and validation cohorts, the classifier was reported to diagnose cytomegalovirus status with high specificity and sensitivity. In vitro tests confirmed that a few of the cytomegalovirus-associated TCR beta chains recognize cytomegalovirus antigens. A later analysis found that HLA-associated TCR beta chains were more clonally expanded and had lower generation probabilities than equally common non-associated chains.

The library was produced with the immunoSEQ multiplex PCR assay. The multiplex PCR relied on a mix of 60 forward primers for TCR Vbeta segments and 13 reverse primers for TCR Jbeta segments. A multiplex PCR assay on genomic DNA amplified the CDR3 region of rearranged TCR beta genes. The amplified TCR beta libraries were sequenced on the Illumina HiSeq System as 87-base-pair reads. Per the source publication's procedure: A later analysis counted some 80 million unique TCR beta chains across the 666 repertoires, and some 12 million of these chains were shared by at least two donors. Raw reads were error-corrected and collapsed into unique sequences with a nearest-neighbor algorithm that merged closely related sequences to remove PCR and sequencing errors. To assign V, D and J gene segments, CDR3 sequences were aligned to IMGT reference sequences. For a sequence to be retained, at least a six-nucleotide match to both a V gene segment and a J gene segment was required. Rearrangements were classified as productive when the CDR3 lacked stop codons and remained in frame with V and J, and all other rearrangements were classified as non-productive. Following IMGT convention, CDR3 was defined as the stretch from the second conserved V-encoded cysteine up to the conserved J-encoded phenylalanine. The earlier analysis of 500 to 600 of the donors excluded sequences that lacked an unambiguous match to a single V gene segment. An earlier analysis of several hundred of the donors called V segments functional above 56.7% productive rearrangements and segregating when the between-donor standard deviation exceeded 5%. To diagnose cytomegalovirus status from the catalog of TCR beta chain sequences, a statistical classification framework was built. A later analysis assigned V and J genes by comparing TCR nucleotide sequences with IMGT/GENE-DB human TR gene sequences. In a later analysis, CDR3 sequences and most-parsimonious VDJ recombination scenarios were assigned using the TCRdist pipeline. A later analysis defined each TCR beta chain by its CDR3 amino acid sequence plus V-gene family, and excluded reads lacking a unique V-gene family. As a way to deal with suspected cross-contamination and a sequencing artifact, a later analysis dropped roughly 620 nucleotide sequences that were highly shared and had low generation probability. A later analysis calculated a clonal expansion index for each public chain from normalized within-repertoire ranks of inferred template counts. In a later analysis, generation probabilities were computed using a VDJ recombination model fitted to out-of-frame rearrangements, and the results were checked against IGoR. In a later analysis, TCR-TCR, TCR-HLA and TCR-CMV co-occurrence was scored with hypergeometric tests, and a repertoire-size bias correction was applied to TCR pairs. A later analysis estimated false discovery rates by permuting HLA or CMV assignments 20 times. In a later analysis, co-occurring TCRs were grouped using DBSCAN, and TCRdist sequence similarity was added for clustering within HLA-allele-positive subsets. Co-occurrence clustering excluded repertoires with fewer than 30,000 or more than 120,000 public chains, plus five with anomalous nucleotide sharing. TCRdb obtained this table from immuneACCESS and retained in-frame rearrangements with V and J assigned. These tables miss some clones; where compared with another copy, unresolved V genes account for less than half of the shortfall, and the remainder is unexplained. V, J and clone size are taken as reported in that table, and D and trimming were inferred from the DNA itself. For this sample the table gives 110,000 or so clones, of which about 80% were detected only once. Around 7.7% of the sample goes to the ten largest clones.

The cohort consisted of hundreds of healthy bone marrow donors. At the time of sampling, every cohort member was nominally healthy, though immune exposures that went unrecorded were likely present. The donor was CMV seropositive and was included in the group of 289 seropositive cohort members. Every donor gave a peripheral blood sample, and the peripheral blood mononuclear cells from that sample were used for TCR beta sequencing. The Qiagen DNeasy Blood Extraction Kit was used to extract genomic DNA from the blood cell samples. Relative to germline, V is missing 1 base and J is missing 12 bases, with 9 bases of the junction outside any gene match. The CDR3 numbers 15 residues from cysteine through phenylalanine. Left in the record is the CDR3 DNA by itself, 45 bases read in frame from the first base. CDR1 and CDR2 are drawn from the germline V gene: SGHTA, FQGNSA. This clone came up a few times. Its antigen is unknown. No clone much larger than this one lies a single base away; base qualities are absent.

The chain is encoded by TRBV7-2 joined to TRBJ2-1, with 10 middle bases fitting TRBD2. The receptor's source is a woman aged 45 to 65 in good health and CMV-seropositive. Sequencing used PBMCs. The DNA reads as follows: TGTGCCAGCAGCTTAGTAGCGGGGGGCACTAGGGGGCAGTTCTTC. This codes for CASSLVAGGTRGQFF.